This entry is about one TCR beta chain. What it binds is not known. Researchers barred patients who had uncontrolled infection, other autoimmune disease, pregnancy or lactation. The data originate from a study of T cells in Graves' hyperthyroidism and ophthalmopathy. Study outcomes and limitations: In simple terms, a model built on 13 V-J features told ophthalmopathy apart from stable hyperthyroidism.

Researchers amplified the TCR beta CDR3 regions from RNA transcripts. The primer set for the first-round RT-PCR of the TCR CDR3 was HTBI. TCRdb analysed the multiplex PCR reads with MiXCR anew, one entry per CDR3 protein. Of hundreds of thousands of distinct CDR3 sequences in the sample, more than 15% were seen once. CDR3 length: 19 residues. The germline V gene has CDR1 SGHTA and CDR2 FQGNSA. Trimming at V came to 5 bases and at J to 3 bases, leaving 14 bases not matched to a gene. This sequence originates from a middle-aged woman with Graves' ophthalmopathy. What was sequenced was blood. The rearrangement joins TRBV7-2 to TRBJ2-6, with 9 bases aligning to TRBD1. DNA of the CDR3: TGTGCCAGCAGCCCCTGGACAGGGGAAATTTCTGGTGGGGCCAACGTCCTGACTTTC. Protein sequence: CASSPWTGEISGGANVLTF.